The rows below give T cell receptor beta chains drawn from one sample of a study of blood T cell repertoires in COVID-19. Assay: immunoSEQ multiplex PCR; the TCRdb copy retains only in-frame clones and omits some. The table has 350,000 to 550,000 clones, approximately 90% seen once; the top ten hold roughly 2%. Sequenced material: PBMCs or T cells enriched from blood (not recorded which). Source of these receptors: a young woman with acute COVID-19. CDR3s include the opening cysteine and the closing phenylalanine or tryptophan. A clone size is listed for some rows: how often the clone was seen (once, few, many), or a class if it is expanded.

cdr3_aa	v_call	clone_size
CASSDWTSDHTDTQYF	TRBV11-3	-
CASSPPGRNSYEQYF	TRBV7-9	-
CASSIATDNQPQHF	TRBV19	-
CASSFDRRSYSPLHF	TRBV28	-
CASSLGSGGEKLFF	TRBV5-1	-
CASSLQGTGNTIYF	TRBV27	-
CASSDSIQGPANEQFF	TRBV6-4	few
CASSLSSRGTQYF	TRBV12-3/TRBV12-4	-
CASSPINSGWVAFF	TRBV28	-
CSVFTGQGVAYEQYF	TRBV29-1	-
CASSHNQGYVYPNTEAFF	TRBV14	-
CASSRLAGASSYNEQFF	TRBV5-4	-
CASSLDQTNEKLFF	TRBV7-9	-
CASSPTGNHYGYTF	TRBV28	-
CASSKAQGSYNEQFF	TRBV21-1	-
CASSVFQGQGANSPLHF	TRBV10-1	-
CASSPPREHTIYF	TRBV18	once
CASRYNGLGGETQYF	TRBV3-1/TRBV3-2	-
CASRGASGNTGELFF	TRBV19	-
CASSERDRVGSPLHF	TRBV25-1	once
CAISVQTTDTQYF	TRBV10-3	-
CASSVGTGFVGEQFF	TRBV9	-
CASSQDPAGAYNEQFF	TRBV4-1	-
CASSEQGGVYNEQFF	TRBV6-4	-
CASSIGLPGHYTGELFF	TRBV25-1	-
CASTPAGQTYNSPLHF	TRBV19	-
CASSTGLAGFEETQYF	TRBV2	few
CASKVTGLSNSPLHF	TRBV2	-
CASTRTGYGYTF	TRBV11-2	-
CASSLDPGSTEAFF	TRBV5-5	-
CASSPARGQTEAFF	TRBV7-9	-
CASSSGQGSNSPLHF	TRBV18	-